This T cell receptor (beta chain) comes out of a study of blood T cell repertoires in COVID-19. Study at large: Whether acute or convalescent, the COVID-19 samples came from the United States, Italy and Spain. The cDNA or gDNA used as material had been derived from T cells, B-cell-depleted T cells, or PBMCs.

Residents of about two dozen US areas, aged about 18 to 89 years, made up the participants. Before being deemed recovered, Cohort 3 donors had two negative PCRs, clearance, or symptom resolution. Data came from immunoSEQ multiplex PCR; TCRdb stores just in-frame clones and leaves some out. The sample has 250,000 to 350,000 clones; approximately 90% are singletons. Per the germline V gene, CDR1 is SGHNT and CDR2 is YYREEE (reference sequence). This CDR3 is built from 16 residues. V was clipped by 4 bases and J by 4 bases, with 19 bases between them. The sequenced sample consisted of PBMCs or T cells enriched from blood (not recorded which). The sequence derives from a woman in her thirties or forties who had recovered from COVID-19. The V and J genes are TRBV5-4 and TRBJ2-3, with no clear D. The CDR3 protein is CASSNKRQAIADTQYF. CDR3 coding DNA: TGTGCCAGCAGCAACAAAAGGCAAGCGATCGCAGATACGCAGTATTTT.